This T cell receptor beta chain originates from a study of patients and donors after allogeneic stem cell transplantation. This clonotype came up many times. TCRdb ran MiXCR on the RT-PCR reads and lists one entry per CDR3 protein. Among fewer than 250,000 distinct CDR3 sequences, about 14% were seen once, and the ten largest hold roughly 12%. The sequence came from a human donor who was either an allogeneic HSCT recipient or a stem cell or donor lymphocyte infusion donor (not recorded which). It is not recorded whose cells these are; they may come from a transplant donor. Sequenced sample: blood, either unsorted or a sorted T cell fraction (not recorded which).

The CDR3 bases are TGCGCCAGCAGCCAAAGGGAGTCTATAAATGAGCAGTTCTTC. Encoded protein: CASSQRESINEQFF. The gene calls are TRBV4-1 and TRBJ2-1; possibly TRBD2 for D (5 bases). Germline V lookup: CDR1 MGHRA, CDR2 YSYEKL. Trimming cost V 2 bases and J 7 bases, with 12 bases left between them. The CDR3 has 14 residues.